Here is one TCR beta chain with its context. This entry belongs to a study of blood T cell repertoires in COVID-19. As for the study in general: Sites in the United States, Italy and Spain provided acute and convalescent COVID-19 samples. T cells, B-cell-depleted T cells, or PBMCs supplied cDNA or gDNA.

Germline-derived CDR1 and CDR2 are SGHTA and FQGNSA. V was cut by 6 bases and J by 1 base, with 8 bases left in between. The CDR3 consists of 13 residues. Per the study methods: Cell counts per sample came from amplifying reference gene primers. Sequencing was performed with immunoSEQ multiplex PCR; in TCRdb, only in-frame clones are kept and a portion is missing. For V, J and clone size, that table is used; D and trimming come from the DNA. The sample contains about 190,000 clones, roughly four fifths of which appear only once. The chain joins TRBV7-2 to TRBJ2-3, with no clear D. The receptor was derived from a middle-aged woman with acute or convalescent COVID-19. The sequencing input was peripheral blood. The CDR3 sequence: CASRLSGTDTQYF. For the CDR3, the DNA is TGTGCCAGCAGGCTTAGTGGCACAGATACGCAGTATTTT.